Included here is one T cell receptor beta chain sequence, with context. Its antigen specificity is not known. Per-nucleotide qualities are absent, and no much larger clonotype sits a single base away. This entry is derived from a study of blood T cell repertoires in COVID-19 (dated by TCRdb to 2019 to 2021). About the full investigation: Collaborator samples came from the United States, Italy and Spain and covered acute and convalescent phases of COVID-19. The material from the prospective study consisted of cDNA or gDNA derived from T cells, B-cell-depleted T cells, or PBMCs. The repertoires were released in a freely available public database intended as a resource for research on the immune response to SARS-CoV-2. Deeply sampled blood TCRbeta repertoires from subjects exposed to, actively infected with, or recovered from COVID-19 were included in the dataset. Sample metadata almost always included a de-identified subject ID, COVID-19 status, age in years and sex. Where available, HLA class I and class II types were taken from metadata supplied by the sample provider and were not determined by assay-based typing. Samples came from the ongoing ImmuneRACE study (first 160 participants) plus 1,254 subjects from 6 global collaborators.

Collaborating institutions collected whole blood in K2EDTA tubes following their own protocols. Collaborator samples were shipped for TCRbeta analysis as frozen whole blood, isolated PBMCs, or DNA extracted from either sample type. TCRbeta CDR3 regions were amplified from genomic DNA using the immunoSEQ Assay, a bias-controlled multiplex PCR. The original pipeline was this. The number of nucleated cells in each sample was estimated from the amplification of reference gene primers within the assay. To quantify the absolute abundance of each unique TCRbeta CDR3 rearrangement, sequence reads were collapsed and filtered. Productive Simpson clonality was computed per sample as the square root of Simpson's diversity index over productive rearrangements. Held by TCRdb, this immuneACCESS table contains in-frame sequences only and omits some clones. Under half of the omission traces to an unresolved V gene where checked; the cause of the rest is unknown. V and J calls and clone size come straight from that table; D and trimming were deduced from the DNA. The sample profile shows under 300,000 clones; about 81% of them were found once. The top ten constitute under 15% of the sample.

At the junction V is shortened by 6 bases and J by 4 bases; bases outside the gene matches: 8. The germline V gene (reference sequence) yields MNHEY for CDR1 and SMNVEV for CDR2. The CDR3 runs 14 amino acids, cysteine and phenylalanine included. The entry retains the CDR3 DNA only, 42 bases that are in frame from base 1. Summary of the overall study and its limitations: The amount of clinical and demographic metadata varied by source and participant and was provided uncurated.

The rearrangement combines TRBV27 with TRBJ2-7, and 8 junctional nucleotides match TRBD1. Material: peripheral blood. This receptor was obtained from an older woman with active or convalescent COVID-19. For the CDR3, the sequence is CASRPTGAGYEQYF. The nucleotides are TGTGCCAGCAGACCGACAGGGGCAGGGTACGAGCAGTACTTC.